The rows below give T cell receptor beta chains drawn from one sample of a study of T cell repertoires in cytomegalovirus infection. TCRdb redid the calling of the reads with MiXCR, one entry per CDR3 protein. Among roughly 180,000 distinct CDR3 sequences listed, approximately 30% were seen once. The source material was PBMCs. These receptors were collected from a human donor in good health (CMV status not recorded). Some clones in this sample may be carry-over from other donors' samples. CDR3s include the opening cysteine and the closing phenylalanine or tryptophan. D genes are given only for firm matches. Clone size, where shown, is once, few, many, or a class for clones that have expanded.

clone_size j_call v_call d_call cdr3_aa cdr3_nt
few TRBJ2-7 TRBV29-1 TRBD1 CSVEDPRQGDEQYF TGCAGCGTTGAAGATCCGAGACAGGGCGACGAGCAGTACTTC
few TRBJ2-5 TRBV12-3/TRBV12-4 NA CASSTPGMEETQYF TGTGCCAGCAGTACTCCAGGGATGGAAGAGACCCAGTACTTC
few TRBJ1-2 TRBV7-2 NA CASSLEASSNYGYTF TGTGCCAGCAGCTTAGAAGCGAGCTCTAACTATGGCTACACCTTC
NA TRBJ1-1 TRBV7-8 NA CASSSTVMNTEAFF TGTGCCAGCAGCTCGACAGTCATGAACACTGAAGCTTTCTTT
NA TRBJ1-5 TRBV12-3/TRBV12-4 NA CASSPPGYSNQPQHF TGTGCCAGCAGTCCTCCAGGGTATAGCAATCAGCCCCAGCATTTT
many TRBJ1-1 TRBV7-2 NA CASSLVSGGVGAFF TGTGCCAGCAGCTTAGTCTCCGGGGGAGTCGGAGCTTTCTTT
few TRBJ2-2 TRBV20-1 TRBD1 CSARQGAGGTGELFF TGCAGTGCTCGCCAGGGGGCAGGGGGAACCGGGGAGCTGTTTTTT
NA TRBJ1-1 TRBV6-5 NA CASSTRMGTEAFF TGTGCCAGCAGTACCCGTATGGGCACTGAAGCTTTCTTT
few TRBJ1-2 TRBV2 TRBD1 CASSESFLRQGNYGYTF TGTGCCAGCAGTGAAAGTTTCCTAAGACAGGGCAACTATGGCTACACCTTC
few TRBJ1-5 TRBV18 NA CASSPSTNQPQHF TGTGCCAGCTCACCATCAACGAATCAGCCCCAGCATTTT
NA TRBJ2-7 TRBV30 NA CAWSNTGRLLSYEQYF TGTGCCTGGAGTAATACGGGCAGGTTGCTCTCCTACGAGCAGTACTTC
NA TRBJ2-1 TRBV7-4 TRBD2 CASSPGGPYNEQFF TGTGCCAGCAGCCCGGGGGGGCCCTACAATGAGCAGTTCTTC
once TRBJ2-1 TRBV14 TRBD1 CASSKPGQVNEQFF TGTGCCAGCAGCAAACCGGGACAGGTGAATGAGCAGTTCTTC
NA TRBJ1-2 TRBV19 TRBD1 CASRGQGSGYGYTF TGTGCCAGTAGGGGACAGGGCTCGGGCTATGGCTACACCTTC
many TRBJ1-1 TRBV11-2 TRBD1 CASSPRPDRVNTEAFF TGTGCCAGCAGCCCGCGCCCCGACAGGGTGAACACTGAAGCTTTCTTT
few TRBJ1-5 TRBV12-3/TRBV12-4 NA CASSLAEVGNQPQHF TGTGCCAGCAGTTTAGCGGAGGTGGGCAATCAGCCCCAGCATTTT
NA TRBJ1-2 TRBV12-3/TRBV12-4 NA CASRTARQGLRYIRPYGYTF TGTGCCAGCAGAACCGCTAGGCAGGGATTAAGGTATATAAGGCCCTATGGCTACACCTTC
NA TRBJ2-5 TRBV12-3/TRBV12-4 NA CASSIRVMETQYF TGTGCCAGCAGTATCAGGGTAATGGAGACCCAGTACTTC
many TRBJ1-2 TRBV7-2 TRBD1 CASSFDRGSAGYTF TGTGCCAGCAGCTTCGACAGGGGTTCCGCAGGCTACACCTTC
NA TRBJ2-7 TRBV25-1 NA CASSEYPGEQYF TGTGCCAGCAGTGAATATCCGGGCGAGCAGTACTTC
NA TRBJ1-1 TRBV2 NA CASSEAQGGGEAFF TGTGCCAGCAGTGAAGCACAGGGTGGCGGTGAAGCTTTCTTT
NA TRBJ2-7 TRBV11-2 NA CASSLIQGMQYF TGTGCCAGCAGCTTAATCCAGGGGATGCAGTACTTC
NA TRBJ2-5 TRBV11-2 NA CASSLTQGPETQYF TGTGCCAGCAGCTTAACTCAGGGGCCGGAGACCCAGTACTTC
many TRBJ1-1 TRBV7-2 NA CASSPWVPRLPNTEAFF TGTGCCAGCAGCCCCTGGGTCCCACGGCTGCCGAACACTGAAGCTTTCTTT
few TRBJ1-1 TRBV7-8 TRBD1 CASSLPTGGLNTEAFF TGTGCCAGCAGCTTACCCACAGGGGGTTTGAACACTGAAGCTTTCTTT
NA TRBJ1-4 TRBV7-6 NA CASSSRSLYEKLFF TGTGCCAGCAGCTCTCGTTCGCTCTATGAAAAACTGTTTTTT
many TRBJ1-1 TRBV29-1 NA CSVGGGANTEAFF TGCAGCGTTGGTGGGGGGGCGAACACTGAAGCTTTCTTT
medium-sized TRBJ1-4 TRBV7-2 NA CASSQPGTVKLFF TGTGCCAGCAGCCAGCCGGGGACGGTAAAACTGTTTTTT
many TRBJ1-5 TRBV12-3/TRBV12-4 NA CASSRGGGNQPQHF TGTGCCAGCAGCCGAGGCGGGGGGAATCAGCCCCAGCATTTT
few TRBJ1-2 TRBV11-2 NA CASSFLSFDYGYTF TGTGCCAGCAGCTTTTTAAGTTTCGACTATGGCTACACCTTC
few TRBJ2-1 TRBV20-1 TRBD2 CSARRTSGGAHNEQFF TGCAGTGCTAGAAGGACTAGCGGGGGGGCCCATAATGAGCAGTTCTTC